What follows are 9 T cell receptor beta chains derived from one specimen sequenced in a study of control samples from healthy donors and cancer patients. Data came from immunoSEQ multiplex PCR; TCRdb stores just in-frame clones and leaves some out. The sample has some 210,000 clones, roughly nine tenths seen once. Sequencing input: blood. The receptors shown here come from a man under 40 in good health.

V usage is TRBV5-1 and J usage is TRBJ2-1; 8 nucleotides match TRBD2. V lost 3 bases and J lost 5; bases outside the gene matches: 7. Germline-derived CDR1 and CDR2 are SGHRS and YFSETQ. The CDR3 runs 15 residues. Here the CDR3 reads CASSSGLARHNEQFF. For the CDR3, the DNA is TGCGCCAGCAGCTCTGGACTAGCTCGTCACAATGAGCAGTTCTTC.

CDR3 DNA: TGCGCCAGCAGCCACGATCCTAAACAGGGGGCAAGAGACTATGGCTACACCTTC. Its protein product is CASSHDPKQGARDYGYTF. The chain combines TRBV5-1 with TRBJ1-2; 9 bases agree with TRBD1. The CDR3 length is 18 residues. After removal of 4 bases from V and 3 bases from J, the junction contained 16 bases not matched to a gene. The germline gives CDR1 SGHRS, CDR2 YFSETQ.

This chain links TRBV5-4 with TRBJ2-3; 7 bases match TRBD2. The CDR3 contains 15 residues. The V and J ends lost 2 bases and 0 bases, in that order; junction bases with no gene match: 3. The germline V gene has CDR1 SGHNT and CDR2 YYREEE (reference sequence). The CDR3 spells CASSFGGSSTDTQYF. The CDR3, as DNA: TGTGCCAGCAGCTTCGGGGGGTCTAGCACAGATACGCAGTATTTT.

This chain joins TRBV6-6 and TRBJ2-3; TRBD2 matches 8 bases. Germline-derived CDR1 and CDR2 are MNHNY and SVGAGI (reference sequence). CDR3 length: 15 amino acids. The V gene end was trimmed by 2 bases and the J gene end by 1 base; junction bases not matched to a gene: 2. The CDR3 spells CASSYKRGRTDTQYF. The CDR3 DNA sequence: TGTGCCAGCAGTTACAAGCGGGGGCGCACAGATACGCAGTATTTT.

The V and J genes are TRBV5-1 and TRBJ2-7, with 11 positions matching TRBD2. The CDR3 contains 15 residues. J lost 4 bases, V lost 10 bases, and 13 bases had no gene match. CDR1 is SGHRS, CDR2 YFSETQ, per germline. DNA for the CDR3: TGCGCCGGAGCTAGCGGGGGGCCCTGTCAGTACGAGCAGTACTTC. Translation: CAGASGGPCQYEQYF.

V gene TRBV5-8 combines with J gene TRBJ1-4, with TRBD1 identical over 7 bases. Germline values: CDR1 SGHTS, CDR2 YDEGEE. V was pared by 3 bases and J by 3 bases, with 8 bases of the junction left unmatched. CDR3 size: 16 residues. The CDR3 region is CASSSGRGPANEKLFF. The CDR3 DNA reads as TGTGCCAGCAGCTCCGGAAGGGGGCCGGCTAATGAAAAACTGTTTTTT.

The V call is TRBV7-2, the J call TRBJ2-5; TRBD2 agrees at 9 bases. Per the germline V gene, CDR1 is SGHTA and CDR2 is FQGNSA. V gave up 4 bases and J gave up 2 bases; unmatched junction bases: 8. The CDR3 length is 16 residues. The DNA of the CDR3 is TGTGCCAGCAGCTACCAAGCGGGGGGCGGACAAGAGACCCAGTACTTC. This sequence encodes CASSYQAGGGQETQYF.

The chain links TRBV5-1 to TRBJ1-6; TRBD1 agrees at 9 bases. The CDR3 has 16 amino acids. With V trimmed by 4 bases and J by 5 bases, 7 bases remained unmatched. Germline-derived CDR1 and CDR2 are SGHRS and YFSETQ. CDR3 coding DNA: TGCGCCAGCAGCCGACAGGGGGTATCGGATAATTCACCCCTCCACTTT. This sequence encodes CASSRQGVSDNSPLHF.

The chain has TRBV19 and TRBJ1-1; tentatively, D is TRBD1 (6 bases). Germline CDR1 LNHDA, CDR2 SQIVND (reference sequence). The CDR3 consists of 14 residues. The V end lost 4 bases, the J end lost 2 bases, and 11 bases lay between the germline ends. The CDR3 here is CASSNRDYNTEAFF. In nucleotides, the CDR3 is TGTGCCAGTAGTAACAGGGACTACAACACTGAAGCTTTCTTT. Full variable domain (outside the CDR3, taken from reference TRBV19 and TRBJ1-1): DGGITQSPKYLFRKEGQNVTLSCEQNLNHDAMYWYRQDPGQGLRLIYYSQIVNDFQKGDIAEGYSVSREKKESFPLTVTSAQKNPTAFYLCASSNRDYNTEAFFGQGTRLTVV.